The rows below give T cell receptor beta chains drawn from one sample of a study of blood T cell repertoires in COVID-19. Sequencing used immunoSEQ multiplex PCR; TCRdb keeps in-frame clones, though not all of them. Found here are roughly 250,000 clones, more than 85% of them singletons; the top ten hold approximately 0.84%. Material for sequencing was peripheral blood. These receptors came from a man aged 25-45 years with acute or convalescent COVID-19. CDR3s include the opening cysteine and the closing phenylalanine or tryptophan.

CDR3 protein: CASSPAQPGLAGEQFF
V gene: TRBV7-8
J gene: TRBJ2-1

CDR3 protein: CASSLRPSHYTF
V gene: TRBV12-3/TRBV12-4
J gene: TRBJ1-2

CDR3 protein: CAWTLDRGHYGYTF
V gene: TRBV30
J gene: TRBJ1-2

CDR3 protein: CASSPGDSYNEKLFF
V gene: TRBV5-1
J gene: TRBJ1-4

CDR3 protein: CASSQLTGELFF
V gene: TRBV27
J gene: TRBJ2-2

CDR3 protein: CASSFLAAEQYF
V gene: TRBV25-1
J gene: TRBJ2-7

CDR3 protein: CASSDDLANYGYTF
V gene: TRBV18
J gene: TRBJ1-2

CDR3 protein: CASLAGQSYGYTF
V gene: TRBV28
J gene: TRBJ1-2

CDR3 protein: CAWSVGGASTDTQYF
V gene: TRBV30
J gene: TRBJ2-3

CDR3 protein: CASSDPTTGLTEAFF
V gene: TRBV25-1
J gene: TRBJ1-1

CDR3 protein: CASSGRGPQHF
V gene: TRBV2
J gene: TRBJ1-5

CDR3 protein: CASSPVGQTNEKLFF
V gene: TRBV18
J gene: TRBJ1-4

CDR3 protein: CASSLWRDQPQHF
V gene: TRBV11-2
J gene: TRBJ1-5

CDR3 protein: CASSYAGSRTDTQYF
V gene: TRBV19
J gene: TRBJ2-3

CDR3 protein: CASSLLTGTGYGYTF
V gene: TRBV11-2
J gene: TRBJ1-2

CDR3 protein: CASSLRGGTDTQYF
V gene: TRBV28
J gene: TRBJ2-3

CDR3 protein: CAGDSGRRYTQYF
V gene: TRBV30
J gene: TRBJ2-3

CDR3 protein: CASSLGLAGPYQETQYF
V gene: TRBV7-2
J gene: TRBJ2-5

CDR3 protein: CASRTPGLYNEQFF
V gene: TRBV6-5
J gene: TRBJ2-1

CDR3 protein: CASSLATGKSYEQYF
V gene: TRBV7-9
J gene: TRBJ2-7

CDR3 protein: CASSDRAYGYTF
V gene: TRBV18
J gene: TRBJ1-2

CDR3 protein: CASTKRVPGDTEAFF
V gene: TRBV5-1
J gene: TRBJ1-1

CDR3 protein: CASSFWGRETQYF
V gene: TRBV28
J gene: TRBJ2-5

CDR3 protein: CASSLGQGVITEAFF
V gene: TRBV11-3
J gene: TRBJ1-1

CDR3 protein: CASSEISNPLLTDTQYF
V gene: TRBV9
J gene: TRBJ2-3

CDR3 protein: CAWSATGALQPQHF
V gene: TRBV30
J gene: TRBJ1-5

CDR3 protein: CASSFKRLAANVLTF
V gene: TRBV5-6
J gene: TRBJ2-6

CDR3 protein: CASSPIGTSGDIQYF
V gene: TRBV18
J gene: TRBJ2-4

CDR3 protein: CASSQEFDEKLFF
V gene: TRBV14
J gene: TRBJ1-4

CDR3 protein: CASSLAGRGYGYTF
V gene: TRBV5-4
J gene: TRBJ1-2

CDR3 protein: CARVAGQNFIRGAFF
V gene: TRBV18
J gene: TRBJ1-1

CDR3 protein: CASSQPGQGDEQFF
V gene: TRBV5-4
J gene: TRBJ2-1

CDR3 protein: CAISGTSGDEQYF
V gene: TRBV10-3
J gene: TRBJ2-7

CDR3 protein: CASSIGRQLNEKLFF
V gene: TRBV6-5
J gene: TRBJ1-4

CDR3 protein: CASSIGGGTYNEQFF
V gene: TRBV18
J gene: TRBJ2-1

CDR3 protein: CSVDLDGQGFSSLHF
V gene: TRBV29-1
J gene: TRBJ1-6

CDR3 protein: CASSLGDFFSYNEQFF
V gene: TRBV5-1
J gene: TRBJ2-1

CDR3 protein: CASSLDGSNYGYTF
V gene: TRBV5-4
J gene: TRBJ1-2

CDR3 protein: CASSSRGGDQETQYF
V gene: TRBV4-1
J gene: TRBJ2-5